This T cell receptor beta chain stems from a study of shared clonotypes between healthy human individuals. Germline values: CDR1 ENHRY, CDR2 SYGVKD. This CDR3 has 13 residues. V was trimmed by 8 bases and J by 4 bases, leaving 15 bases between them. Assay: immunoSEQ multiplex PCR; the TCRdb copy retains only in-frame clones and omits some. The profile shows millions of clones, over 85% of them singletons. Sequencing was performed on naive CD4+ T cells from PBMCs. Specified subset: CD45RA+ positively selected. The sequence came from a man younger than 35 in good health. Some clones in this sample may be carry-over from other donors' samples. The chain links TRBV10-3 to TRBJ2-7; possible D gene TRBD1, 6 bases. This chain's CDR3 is CAIGEQGRYEQYF. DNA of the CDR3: TGTGCCATCGGAGAACAGGGAAGATACGAGCAGTACTTC.